This entry describes one T cell receptor (beta chain). The antigen is not known. The CDR3 contains 15 residues. V trimming: 6 bases; J trimming: 10 bases; junction bases outside the gene matches: 13. These data originate in a study of T cells after yellow fever vaccination. Turning to the study itself: The authors prepared low-cell-number fractions using SMART-Seq v4 Ultra Low Input. Study-level findings and limits: The bulk population could contribute abundant contaminating clonotypes to FACS-sorted repertoires.

TCRdb reprocessed the 5' RACE reads via MiXCR and lists one record per CDR3 protein. The top ten clones hold 2.9% of a sample with roughly 180,000 distinct CDR3 sequences, roughly 6.2% of them seen once. The clonotype was recovered from a man in his late teens or twenties who received the YFV17D yellow fever vaccine. This chain joins TRBV12-3 or TRBV12-4 and TRBJ2-3; 10 positions agree with TRBD2. Specimen: CD4+ T cells sorted from PBMCs, collected on the day of the first yellow fever vaccination. This CDR3 reads CASRPAGGRGMAQYF. The DNA for the CDR3 is TGTGCCAGCAGACCAGCGGGGGGGCGGGGGATGGCGCAGTATTTT.